Sequencing of this T cell receptor beta chain was carried out in a study of OX40 agonist ivuxolimab in advanced cancers. Using immunoSEQ multiplex PCR, the repertoire was profiled, and TCRdb retains in-frame clones only, with some absent. The table has roughly 100,000 clones, 85% to 95% seen once. Sequences were derived from CD4+ or CD8+ T cells sorted from blood, sampled in a trial of the OX40 agonist ivuxolimab. This sequence was found in an adult with an advanced solid tumor such as melanoma, head and neck, liver or kidney cancer.

The CDR3 spells CSVRGYTF. The CDR3 DNA follows: TGCAGTGTAAGGGGCTACACCTTC. The gene calls are TRBV20-1 and TRBJ1-2; D is ambiguous. V shed 7 bases and J shed 8 bases, with 5 bases lying between them. Germline CDR1 and CDR2: DFQATT and SNEGSKA (reference sequence). CDR3 length: 8 residues.